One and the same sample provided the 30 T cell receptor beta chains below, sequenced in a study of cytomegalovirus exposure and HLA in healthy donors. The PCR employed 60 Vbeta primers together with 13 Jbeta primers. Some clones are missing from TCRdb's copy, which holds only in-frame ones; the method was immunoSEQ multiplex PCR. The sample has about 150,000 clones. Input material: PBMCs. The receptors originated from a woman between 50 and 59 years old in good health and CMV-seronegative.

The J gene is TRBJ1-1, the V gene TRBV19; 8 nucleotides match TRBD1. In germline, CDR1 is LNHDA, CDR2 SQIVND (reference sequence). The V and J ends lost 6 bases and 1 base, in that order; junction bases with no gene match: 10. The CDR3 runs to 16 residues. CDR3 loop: CASSRNGQGQNTEAFF. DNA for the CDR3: TGTGCCAGTAGCAGAAATGGACAGGGACAGAACACTGAAGCTTTCTTT.

The CDR3 protein is CASSSTRANYGYTF. The CDR3 coding sequence is TGTGCCAGCAGCTCCACCAGGGCTAACTATGGCTACACCTTC. The chain couples TRBV28 to TRBJ1-2; D is possibly TRBD1 (5 bases). CDR3 size: 14 residues. V lost 6 bases, J lost 0 bases, and 11 bases lay in between. Looked up from germline, CDR1 is MDHEN and CDR2 is SYDVKM.

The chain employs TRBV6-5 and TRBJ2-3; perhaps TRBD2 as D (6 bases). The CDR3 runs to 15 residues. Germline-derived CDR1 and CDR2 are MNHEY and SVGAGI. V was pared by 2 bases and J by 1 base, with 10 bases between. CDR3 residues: CASSYPASGTDTQYF. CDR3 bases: TGTGCCAGCAGTTACCCGGCTAGCGGCACAGATACGCAGTATTTT.

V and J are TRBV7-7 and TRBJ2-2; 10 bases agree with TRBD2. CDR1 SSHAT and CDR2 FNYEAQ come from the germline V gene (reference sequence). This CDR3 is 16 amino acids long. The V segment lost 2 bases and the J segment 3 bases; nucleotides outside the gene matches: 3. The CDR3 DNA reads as TGTGCCAGCAGCTTACACCTAGCGGGGGACACCGGGGAGCTGTTTTTT. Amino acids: CASSLHLAGDTGELFF.

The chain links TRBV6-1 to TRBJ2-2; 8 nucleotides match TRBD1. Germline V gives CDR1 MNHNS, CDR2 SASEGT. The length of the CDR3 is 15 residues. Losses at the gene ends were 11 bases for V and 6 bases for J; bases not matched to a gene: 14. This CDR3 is CAGSGGAGVAGELFF. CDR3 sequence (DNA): TGTGCCGGCTCAGGGGGCGCTGGGGTCGCCGGGGAGCTGTTTTTT.

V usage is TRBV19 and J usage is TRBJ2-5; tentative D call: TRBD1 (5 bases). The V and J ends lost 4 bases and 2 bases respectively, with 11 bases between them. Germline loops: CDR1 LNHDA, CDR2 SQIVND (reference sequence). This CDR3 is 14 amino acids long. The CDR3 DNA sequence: TGTGCCAGTAGTAGAATAGGGGAACAAGAGACCCAGTACTTC. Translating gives CASSRIGEQETQYF.

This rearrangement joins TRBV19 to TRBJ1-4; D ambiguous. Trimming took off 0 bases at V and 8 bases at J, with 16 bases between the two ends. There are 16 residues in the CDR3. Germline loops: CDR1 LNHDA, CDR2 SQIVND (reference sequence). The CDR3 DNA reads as TGTGCCAGTAGTATAGATGGCGGAGGACGAGAAGAAAAACTGTTTTTT. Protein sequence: CASSIDGGGREEKLFF.

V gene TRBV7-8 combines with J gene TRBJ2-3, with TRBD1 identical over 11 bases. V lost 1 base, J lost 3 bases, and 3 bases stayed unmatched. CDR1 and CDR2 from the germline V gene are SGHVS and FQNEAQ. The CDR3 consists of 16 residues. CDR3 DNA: TGTGCCAGCAGCTTAGTGGGGACAGGGGGGACAGATACGCAGTATTTT. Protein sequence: CASSLVGTGGTDTQYF.

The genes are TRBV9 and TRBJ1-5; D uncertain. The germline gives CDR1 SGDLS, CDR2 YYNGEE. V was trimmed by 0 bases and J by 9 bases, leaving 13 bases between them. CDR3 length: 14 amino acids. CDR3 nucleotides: TGTGCCAGCAGCGTAGGAGTAGGCGGGCGGCCCCAGCATTTT. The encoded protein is CASSVGVGGRPQHF. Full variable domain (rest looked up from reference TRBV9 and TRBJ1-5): DSGVTQTPKHLITATGQRVTLRCSPRSGDLSVYWYQQSLDQGLQFLIQYYNGEERAKGNILERFSAQQFPDLHSELNLSSLELGDSALYFCASSVGVGGRPQHFGDGTRLSIL.

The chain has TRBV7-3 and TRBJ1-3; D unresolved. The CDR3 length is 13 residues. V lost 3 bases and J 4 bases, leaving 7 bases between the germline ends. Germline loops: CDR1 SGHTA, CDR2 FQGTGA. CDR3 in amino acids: CASSLGSGNTIYF. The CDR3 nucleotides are TGTGCCAGCAGCTTGGGGAGCGGAAACACCATATATTTT.

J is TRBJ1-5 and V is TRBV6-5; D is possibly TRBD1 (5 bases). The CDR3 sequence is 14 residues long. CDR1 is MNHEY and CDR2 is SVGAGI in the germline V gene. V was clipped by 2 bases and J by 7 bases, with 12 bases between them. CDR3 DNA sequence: TGTGCCAGCAGTTACAAGGCCAGGGCACAGCCCCAGCATTTT. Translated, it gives CASSYKARAQPQHF.

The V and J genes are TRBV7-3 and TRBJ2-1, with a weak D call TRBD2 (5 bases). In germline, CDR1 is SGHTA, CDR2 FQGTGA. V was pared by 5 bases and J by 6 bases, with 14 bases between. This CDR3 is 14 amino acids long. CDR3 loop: CASSPRLTSNEQFF. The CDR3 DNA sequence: TGTGCCAGCAGCCCTAGACTAACTTCCAATGAGCAGTTCTTC. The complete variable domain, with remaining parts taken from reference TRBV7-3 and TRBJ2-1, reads GAGVSQTPSNKVTEKGKYVELRCDPISGHTALYWYRQSLGQGPEFLIYFQGTGAADDSGLPNDRFFAVRPEGSVSTLKIQRTERGDSAVYLCASSPRLTSNEQFFGPGTRLTVL.

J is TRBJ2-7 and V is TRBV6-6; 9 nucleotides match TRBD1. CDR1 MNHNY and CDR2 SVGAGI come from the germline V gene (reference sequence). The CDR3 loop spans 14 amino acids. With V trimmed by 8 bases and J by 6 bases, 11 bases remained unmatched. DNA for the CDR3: TGTGCCAGCTCTACCGGGACAGGGATATTCGAGCAGTACTTC. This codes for CASSTGTGIFEQYF.

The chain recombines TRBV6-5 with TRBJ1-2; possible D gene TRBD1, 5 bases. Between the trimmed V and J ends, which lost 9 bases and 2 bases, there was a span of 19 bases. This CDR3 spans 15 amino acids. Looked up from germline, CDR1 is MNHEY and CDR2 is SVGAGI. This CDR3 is CASFPRQGSNYGYTF. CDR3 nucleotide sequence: TGTGCCAGTTTTCCTAGGCAGGGCTCAAACTATGGCTACACCTTC.

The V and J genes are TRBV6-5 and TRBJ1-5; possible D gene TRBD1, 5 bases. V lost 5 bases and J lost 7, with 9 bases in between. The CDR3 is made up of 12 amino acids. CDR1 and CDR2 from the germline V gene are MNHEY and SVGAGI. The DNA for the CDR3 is TGTGCCAGCAGTACGGGGGTCCAGCCCCAGCATTTT. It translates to CASSTGVQPQHF.

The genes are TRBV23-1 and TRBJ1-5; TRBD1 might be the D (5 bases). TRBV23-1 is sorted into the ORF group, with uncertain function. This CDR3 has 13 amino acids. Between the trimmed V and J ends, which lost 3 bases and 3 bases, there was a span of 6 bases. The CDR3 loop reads CASSQGHNQPQHF. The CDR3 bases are TGCGCCAGCAGTCAGGGGCACAATCAGCCCCAGCATTTT.

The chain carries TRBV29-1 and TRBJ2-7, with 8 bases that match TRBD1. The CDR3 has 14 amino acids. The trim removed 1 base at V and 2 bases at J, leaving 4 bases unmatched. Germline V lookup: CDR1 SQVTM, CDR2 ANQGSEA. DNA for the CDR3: TGCAGCGTTGAAGGACAGGGGCATACCTACGAGCAGTACTTC. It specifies CSVEGQGHTYEQYF.

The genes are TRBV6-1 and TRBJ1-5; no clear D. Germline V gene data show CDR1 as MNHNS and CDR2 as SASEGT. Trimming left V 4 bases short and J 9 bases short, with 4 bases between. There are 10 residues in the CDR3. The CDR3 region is CASSVWPQHF. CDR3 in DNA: TGTGCCAGCAGTGTATGGCCCCAGCATTTT.

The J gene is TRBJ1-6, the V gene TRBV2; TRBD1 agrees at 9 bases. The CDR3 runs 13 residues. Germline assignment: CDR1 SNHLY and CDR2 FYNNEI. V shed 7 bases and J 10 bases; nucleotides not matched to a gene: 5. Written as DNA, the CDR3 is TGTGCCAGCAAAGACAGGGGGAACTCACCCCTCCACTTT. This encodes CASKDRGNSPLHF.

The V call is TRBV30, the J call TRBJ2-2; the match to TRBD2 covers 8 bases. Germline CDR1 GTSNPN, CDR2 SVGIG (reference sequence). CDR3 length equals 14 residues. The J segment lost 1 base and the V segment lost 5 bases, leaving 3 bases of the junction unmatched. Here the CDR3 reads CAWVTSENTGELFF. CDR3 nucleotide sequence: TGTGCCTGGGTGACTAGCGAGAACACCGGGGAGCTGTTTTTT.

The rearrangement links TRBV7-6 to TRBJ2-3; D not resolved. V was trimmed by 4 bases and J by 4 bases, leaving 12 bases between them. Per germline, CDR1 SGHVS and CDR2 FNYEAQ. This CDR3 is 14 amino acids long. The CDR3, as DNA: TGTGCCAGCAGCTCGAGGTCCTCCCCAGATACGCAGTATTTT. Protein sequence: CASSSRSSPDTQYF.

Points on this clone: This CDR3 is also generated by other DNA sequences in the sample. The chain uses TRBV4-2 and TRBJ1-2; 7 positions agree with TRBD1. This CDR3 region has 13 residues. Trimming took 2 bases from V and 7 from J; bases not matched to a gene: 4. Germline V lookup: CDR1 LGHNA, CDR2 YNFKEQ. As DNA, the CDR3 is TGTGCCAGCAGCCAACCGCGGGACAGTGGCTACACCTTC. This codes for CASSQPRDSGYTF.

The CDR3 coding sequence is TGCAGTGCTAGAGATCTCCCTGAAGCTTTCTTT. As protein: CSARDLPEAFF. V is TRBV20-1 and J is TRBJ1-1; the D is unclear. This CDR3 region has 11 residues. V was shortened by 0 bases and J by 6 bases, with 5 bases between the two germline ends. Germline V gives CDR1 DFQATT, CDR2 SNEGSKA (reference sequence).

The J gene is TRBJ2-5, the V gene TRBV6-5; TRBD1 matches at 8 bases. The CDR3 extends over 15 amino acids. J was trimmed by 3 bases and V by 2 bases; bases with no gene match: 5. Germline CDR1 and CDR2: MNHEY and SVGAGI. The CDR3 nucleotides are TGTGCCAGCAGTTACCGGACAGGGTGGGAAGAGACCCAGTACTTC. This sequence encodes CASSYRTGWEETQYF.

CDR3 sequence: CASSFYRQGGREQYF. The CDR3 bases are TGTGCCAGCAGTTTCTATAGACAGGGAGGCCGCGAGCAGTACTTC. The V and J genes are TRBV28 and TRBJ2-7; possible D gene TRBD1, 7 bases. The length of the CDR3 is 15 residues. Per the germline V gene, CDR1 is MDHEN and CDR2 is SYDVKM. Trimming took off 3 bases at V and 6 bases at J, with 18 bases between the two ends.

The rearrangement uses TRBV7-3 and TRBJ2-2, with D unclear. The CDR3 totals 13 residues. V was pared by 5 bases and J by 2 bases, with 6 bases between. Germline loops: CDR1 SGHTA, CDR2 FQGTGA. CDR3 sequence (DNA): TGTGCCAGCAGCACTACCAACACCGGGGAGCTGTTTTTT. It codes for CASSTTNTGELFF.

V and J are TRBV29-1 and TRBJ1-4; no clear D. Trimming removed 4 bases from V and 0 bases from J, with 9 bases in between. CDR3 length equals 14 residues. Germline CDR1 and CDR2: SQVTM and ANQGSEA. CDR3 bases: TGCAGCGTTGTCGGTGTTGCAACTAATGAAAAACTGTTTTTT. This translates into CSVVGVATNEKLFF.

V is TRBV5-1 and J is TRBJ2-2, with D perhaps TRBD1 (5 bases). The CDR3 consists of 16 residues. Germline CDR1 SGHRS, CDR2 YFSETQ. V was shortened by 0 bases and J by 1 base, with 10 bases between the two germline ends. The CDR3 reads CASSLATGQNTGELFF. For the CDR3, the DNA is TGCGCCAGCAGCTTGGCCACAGGACAGAACACCGGGGAGCTGTTTTTT.

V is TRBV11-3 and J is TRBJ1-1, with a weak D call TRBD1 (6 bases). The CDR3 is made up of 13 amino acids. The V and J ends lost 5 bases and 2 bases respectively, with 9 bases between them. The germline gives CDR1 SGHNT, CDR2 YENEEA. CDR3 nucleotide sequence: TGTGCCAGCAGCCTGGACAGAAACACTGAAGCTTTCTTT. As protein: CASSLDRNTEAFF.

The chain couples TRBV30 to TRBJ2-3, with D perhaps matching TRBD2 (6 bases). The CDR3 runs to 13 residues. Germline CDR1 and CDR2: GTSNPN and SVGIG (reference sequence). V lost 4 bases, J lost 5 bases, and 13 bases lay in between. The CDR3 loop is CAWMAGNGDTQYF. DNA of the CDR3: TGTGCCTGGATGGCGGGGAACGGAGATACGCAGTATTTT.